These T cell receptor beta chains were read from a single sample in a study of blood T cell repertoires in COVID-19. This table comes from immunoSEQ multiplex PCR, and its TCRdb copy is limited to in-frame clones, with some not included. The table lists about 95,000 clones, 89% of them singletons. The sample consisted of peripheral blood. These receptors were obtained from a man aged 55 to 70 with COVID-19, enrolled during active disease. The CDR3 runs from the conserved cysteine through the conserved F or W. Each record gives: J gene, V gene, D gene, clone size, CDR3 DNA, CDR3 protein. D genes are given only for firm matches. Rows give clone size only sometimes, using once, few, many, or a class for an expanded clone.

j_call: TRBJ2-7
v_call: TRBV28
d_call: -
clone_size: once
cdr3_nt: TGTGCCAGCAGTCCCTCCCTGGGCGGAGGGGACTACGAGCAGTACTTC
cdr3_aa: CASSPSLGGGDYEQYF

j_call: TRBJ2-4
v_call: TRBV11-3
d_call: TRBD1
clone_size: -
cdr3_nt: TGTGCCAGCAGCCGACCGAATTATCGACAGGGAGACGCCAAAAACATTCAGTACTTC
cdr3_aa: CASSRPNYRQGDAKNIQYF

j_call: TRBJ2-7
v_call: TRBV9
d_call: -
clone_size: -
cdr3_nt: TGTGCCAGCAGCCCCTTCGGGGAGACAGGACCAGCGGAGCAGTACTTC
cdr3_aa: CASSPFGETGPAEQYF

j_call: TRBJ1-1
v_call: TRBV18
d_call: -
clone_size: -
cdr3_nt: TGTGCCAGCTCACCACCGGTGACAGCGGAAGCTTTCTTT
cdr3_aa: CASSPPVTAEAFF

j_call: TRBJ1-2
v_call: TRBV21-1
d_call: -
clone_size: -
cdr3_nt: TGTGCCAGCAGCAAAGGGAGCGGGCGGATCTATGGCTACACCTTC
cdr3_aa: CASSKGSGRIYGYTF

j_call: TRBJ1-2
v_call: TRBV5-1
d_call: TRBD1
clone_size: -
cdr3_nt: TGCGCCAGCAGCTTGGCGTTCACCGGGACAGGGCTAACGGGCTACACCTTC
cdr3_aa: CASSLAFTGTGLTGYTF

j_call: TRBJ2-7
v_call: TRBV2
d_call: TRBD2
clone_size: -
cdr3_nt: TGTGCCAGCAGTGATCGGGAGGGCCCGTACGAGCAGTACTTC
cdr3_aa: CASSDREGPYEQYF

j_call: TRBJ2-5
v_call: TRBV13
d_call: -
clone_size: once
cdr3_nt: TGTGCCAGCAGCCAGACAGCGTTTCAAGAGACCCAGTACTTC
cdr3_aa: CASSQTAFQETQYF

j_call: TRBJ1-1
v_call: TRBV29-1
d_call: -
clone_size: -
cdr3_nt: TGCAGCGTTGCGGTGACATCCTGGGACACTGAAGCTTTCTTT
cdr3_aa: CSVAVTSWDTEAFF

j_call: TRBJ2-7
v_call: TRBV4-2
d_call: TRBD2
clone_size: few
cdr3_nt: TGTGCCAGCAGCCAAGATAGAAGCGGGAGGGCCGCCGAGCAGTACTTC
cdr3_aa: CASSQDRSGRAAEQYF